The 8 T cell receptor beta chains below all came from one sample that was sequenced in a study of blood T cells in healthy people across ages. PCR was performed a second time for roughly 7 to 12 cycles using a sample-barcoded 5' primer and a J-beta primer mix. TCRdb used MiXCR to reprocess the 5' RACE reads, holding one entry per CDR3 protein. The sample has around 990,000 distinct CDR3 sequences; 25% are singletons. These same records also appear under a second study, on T cells of mothers and their children.

The sample was blood. Receptors were obtained from a girl aged 2-10 years in good health.

The V gene is TRBV5-1, the J gene TRBJ2-5, with D unclear. In germline, CDR1 is SGHRS, CDR2 YFSETQ. The V and J ends lost 4 bases and 5 bases respectively, with 12 bases between them. The CDR3 is 13 residues long. This CDR3 reads CASSGTNPETQYF. The CDR3 DNA sequence: TGCGCCAGCAGCGGAACTAACCCCGAGACCCAGTACTTC. Full variable domain (rest looked up from reference TRBV5-1 and TRBJ2-5): KAGVTQTPRYLIKTRGQQVTLSCSPISGHRSVSWYQQTPGQGLQFLFEYFSETQRNKGNFPGRFSGRQFSNSRSEMNVSTLELGDSALYLCASSGTNPETQYFGPGTRLLVL.

The V gene is TRBV13, the J gene TRBJ1-2; D is unclear. The V end lost 8 bases, the J end lost 3 bases, and 22 bases lay between the germline ends. This CDR3 spans 16 amino acids. CDR1 and CDR2 from the germline V gene are PRHDT and FYEKMQ (reference sequence). The CDR3 region is CASANSPPIGDYGYTF. Written as DNA, the CDR3 is TGTGCCAGCGCGAATTCTCCCCCGATCGGCGACTATGGCTACACCTTC.

The rearrangement uses TRBV7-9 and TRBJ2-7; D may be TRBD1 (6 bases). Trimming pared 1 base from V and 3 bases from J, leaving 13 bases between. Germline CDR1 and CDR2: SEHNR and FQNEAQ (reference sequence). The CDR3 extends over 15 amino acids. CDR3 in amino acids: CASSLGTEGVYEQYF. The CDR3 bases are TGTGCCAGCAGCTTAGGGACAGAGGGGGTCTACGAGCAGTACTTC.

CDR3 bases: TGCGCCAGCAGCTCCGAAACCGCGGGAGACTATGGCTACACCTTC. Protein product: CASSSETAGDYGYTF. This rearrangement joins TRBV5-1 to TRBJ1-2; D unclear. V lost 3 bases, J lost 3 bases, and 15 bases lay in between. The germline gives CDR1 SGHRS, CDR2 YFSETQ. The CDR3 is made up of 15 amino acids.

The rearrangement uses TRBV10-3 and TRBJ1-6, with D maybe TRBD1 (6 bases). V lost 6 bases and J lost 9, with 12 bases in between. Germline V CDR1 and CDR2: ENHRY, SYGVKD. CDR3 size: 13 residues. The CDR3 is CAIRGASGSPLHF. The DNA of the CDR3 is TGTGCCATCAGGGGGGCATCGGGTTCACCCCTCCACTTT.

In its sample, this clonotype was seen a few times. This chain connects TRBV6-1 to TRBJ1-6, with 7 bases matching TRBD1. Trimming at V came to 5 bases and at J to 4 bases, leaving 8 bases not matched to a gene. CDR1 and CDR2 from the germline V gene are MNHNS and SASEGT. CDR3 length: 16 residues. DNA of the CDR3: TGTGCCAGCAGTAGACAGGGAACGTCTTATAATTCACCCCTCCACTTT. Its translation: CASSRQGTSYNSPLHF.

This clonotype turned up a few times. This chain joins TRBV20-1 and TRBJ1-1; unclear D gene. This CDR3 comprises 13 residues. The V and J ends lost 6 bases and 5 bases respectively, with 16 bases between them. Germline V lookup: CDR1 DFQATT, CDR2 SNEGSKA (reference sequence). The CDR3 loop is CSAPKGRRTEAFF. In nucleotides, the CDR3 is TGCAGTGCCCCTAAAGGGAGGCGGACTGAAGCTTTCTTT.

The rearrangement links TRBV11-2 to TRBJ2-5; 7 bases fit TRBD2. The CDR3 has 16 residues. With V trimmed by 3 bases and J by 2 bases, 9 bases remained unmatched. CDR1 SGHAT and CDR2 FQNNGV come from the germline V gene. For the CDR3, the DNA is TGTGCCAGCAGCTTTACAGAGGGAGGGCCTCAAGAGACCCAGTACTTC. This gives the protein CASSFTEGGPQETQYF.